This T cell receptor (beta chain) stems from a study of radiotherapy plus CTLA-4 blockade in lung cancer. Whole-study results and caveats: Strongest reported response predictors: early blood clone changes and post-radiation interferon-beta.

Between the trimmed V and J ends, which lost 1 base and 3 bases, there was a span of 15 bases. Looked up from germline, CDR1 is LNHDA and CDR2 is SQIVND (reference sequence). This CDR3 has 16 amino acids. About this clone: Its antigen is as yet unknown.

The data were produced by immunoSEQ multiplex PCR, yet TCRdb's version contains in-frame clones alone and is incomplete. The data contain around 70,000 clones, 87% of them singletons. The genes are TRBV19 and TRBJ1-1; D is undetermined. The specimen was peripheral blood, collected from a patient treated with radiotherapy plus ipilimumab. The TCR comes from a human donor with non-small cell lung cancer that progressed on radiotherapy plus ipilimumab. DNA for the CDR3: TGTGCCAGTAGTATAGGGGCCAGGTACGGTGACACTGAAGCTTTCTTT. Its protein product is CASSIGARYGDTEAFF.